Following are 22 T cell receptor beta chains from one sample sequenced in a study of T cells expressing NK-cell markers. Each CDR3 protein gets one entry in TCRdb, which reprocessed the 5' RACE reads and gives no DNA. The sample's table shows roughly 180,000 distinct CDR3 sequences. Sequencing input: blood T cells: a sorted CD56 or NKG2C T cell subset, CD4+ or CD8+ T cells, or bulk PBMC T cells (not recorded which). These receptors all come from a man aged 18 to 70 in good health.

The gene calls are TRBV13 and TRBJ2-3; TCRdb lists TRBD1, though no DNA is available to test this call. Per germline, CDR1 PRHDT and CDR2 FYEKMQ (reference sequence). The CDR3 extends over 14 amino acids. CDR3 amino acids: CACGGGGVLNTQYF.

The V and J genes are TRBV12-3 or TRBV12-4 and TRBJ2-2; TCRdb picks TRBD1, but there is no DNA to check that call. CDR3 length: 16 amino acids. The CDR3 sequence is CASIAGGRGNTGELFF.

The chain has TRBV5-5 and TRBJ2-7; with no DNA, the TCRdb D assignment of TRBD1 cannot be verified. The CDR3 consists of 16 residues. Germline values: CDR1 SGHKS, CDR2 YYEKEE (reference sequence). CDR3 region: CASSLSPPDMNYEQYF.

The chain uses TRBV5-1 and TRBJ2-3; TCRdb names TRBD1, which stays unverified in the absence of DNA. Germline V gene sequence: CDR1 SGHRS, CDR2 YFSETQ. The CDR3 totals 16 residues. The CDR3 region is CASSPWRARPTDTQYF.

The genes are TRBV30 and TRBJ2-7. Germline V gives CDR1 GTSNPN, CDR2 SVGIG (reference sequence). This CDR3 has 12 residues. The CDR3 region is CAWTDSSYEQYF.

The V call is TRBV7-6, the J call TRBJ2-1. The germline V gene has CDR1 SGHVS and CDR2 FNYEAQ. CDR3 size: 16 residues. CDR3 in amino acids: CASSLAGFGQLNEQFF.

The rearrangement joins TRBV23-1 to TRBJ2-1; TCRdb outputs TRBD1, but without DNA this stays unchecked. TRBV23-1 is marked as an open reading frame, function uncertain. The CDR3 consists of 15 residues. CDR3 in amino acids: CASSFQRDIDNEQFF.

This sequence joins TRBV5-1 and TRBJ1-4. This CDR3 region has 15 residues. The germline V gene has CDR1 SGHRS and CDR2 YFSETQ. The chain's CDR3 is CASSLTAGRQEKLFF.

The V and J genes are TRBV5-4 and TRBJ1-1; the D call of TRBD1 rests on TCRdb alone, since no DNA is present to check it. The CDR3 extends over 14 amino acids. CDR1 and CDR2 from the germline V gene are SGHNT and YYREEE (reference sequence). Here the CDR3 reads CASRDRGSNTEAFF.

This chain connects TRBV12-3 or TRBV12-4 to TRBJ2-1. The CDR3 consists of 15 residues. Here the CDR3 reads CASSELLTSYNEQFF.

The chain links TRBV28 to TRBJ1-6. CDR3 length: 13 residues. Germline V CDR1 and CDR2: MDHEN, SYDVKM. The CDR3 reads CASSLTPNSPLHF.

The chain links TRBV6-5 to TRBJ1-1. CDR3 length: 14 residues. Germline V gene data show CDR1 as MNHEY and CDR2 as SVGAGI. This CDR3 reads CASSFEGGNTEAFF.

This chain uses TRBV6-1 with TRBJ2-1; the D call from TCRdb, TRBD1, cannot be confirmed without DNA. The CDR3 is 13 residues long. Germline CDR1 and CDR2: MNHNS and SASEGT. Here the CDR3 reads CASRGGTGNEQFF.

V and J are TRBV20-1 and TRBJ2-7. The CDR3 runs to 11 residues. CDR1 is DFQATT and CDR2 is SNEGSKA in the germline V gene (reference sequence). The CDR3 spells CSARDHYEQYF.

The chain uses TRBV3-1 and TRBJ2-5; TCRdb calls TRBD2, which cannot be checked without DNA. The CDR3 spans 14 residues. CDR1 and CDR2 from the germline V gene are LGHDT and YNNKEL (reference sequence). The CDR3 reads CASSQDEGSETQYF.

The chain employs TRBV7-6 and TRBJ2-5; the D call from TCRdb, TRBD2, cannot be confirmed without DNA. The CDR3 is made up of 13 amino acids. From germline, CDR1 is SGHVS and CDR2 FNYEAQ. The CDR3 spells CATRASGGETQYF.

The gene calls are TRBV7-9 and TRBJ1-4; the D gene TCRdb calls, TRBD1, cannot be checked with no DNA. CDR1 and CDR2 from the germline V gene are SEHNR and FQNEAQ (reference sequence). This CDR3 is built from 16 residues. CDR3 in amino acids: CASSPRDSHLREKLFF. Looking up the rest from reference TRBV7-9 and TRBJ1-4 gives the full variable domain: DTGVSQNPRHKITKRGQNVTFRCDPISEHNRLYWYRQTLGQGPEFLTYFQNEAQLEKSRLLSDRFSAERPKGSFSTLEIQRTEQGDSAMYLCASSPRDSHLREKLFFGSGTQLSVL.

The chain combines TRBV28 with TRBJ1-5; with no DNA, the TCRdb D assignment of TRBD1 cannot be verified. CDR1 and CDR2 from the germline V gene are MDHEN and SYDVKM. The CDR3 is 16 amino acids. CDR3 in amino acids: CASSYLGGRENQPQHF.

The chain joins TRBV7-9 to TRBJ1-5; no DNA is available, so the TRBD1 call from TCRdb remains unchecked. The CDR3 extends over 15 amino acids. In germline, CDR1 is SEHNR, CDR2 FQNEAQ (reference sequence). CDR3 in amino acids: CASSGTGLGNQPQHF.

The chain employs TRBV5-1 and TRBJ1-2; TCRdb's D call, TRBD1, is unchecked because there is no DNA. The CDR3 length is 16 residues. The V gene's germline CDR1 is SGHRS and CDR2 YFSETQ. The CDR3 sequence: CASSDPPDRGSDGYTF.

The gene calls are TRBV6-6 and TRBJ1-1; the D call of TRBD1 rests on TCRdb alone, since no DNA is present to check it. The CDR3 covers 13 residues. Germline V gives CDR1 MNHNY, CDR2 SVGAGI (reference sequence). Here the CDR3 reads CASRPGFNTEAFF.

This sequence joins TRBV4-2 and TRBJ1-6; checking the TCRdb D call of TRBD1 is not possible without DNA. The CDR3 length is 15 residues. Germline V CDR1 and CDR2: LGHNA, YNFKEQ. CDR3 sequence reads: CASSQARDSNSPLHF.